The 29 T cell receptor beta chains below were found in one sample sequenced in a study of T cell changes during pregnancy in multiple sclerosis. The table came from immunoSEQ multiplex PCR; TCRdb's copy has only in-frame clones and leaves some out. The data contain fewer than 40,000 clones, less than 95% of them seen just once; the ten biggest clones take up 12%. This material consisted of CD8+ T cells from peripheral blood mononuclear cells, taken in the first trimester of pregnancy. The receptors stem from a female donor with multiple sclerosis, enrolled in a pregnancy study.

This sequence joins TRBV28 and TRBJ2-5, with TRBD1 matching over 7 bases. CDR1 and CDR2 from the germline V gene are MDHEN and SYDVKM. V lost 6 bases, J lost 5 bases, and 6 bases stayed unmatched. The CDR3 has 13 amino acids. The chain's CDR3 is CASRKTGLETQYF. CDR3 nucleotides: TGTGCCAGCAGGAAGACAGGGTTGGAGACCCAGTACTTC.

The gene calls are TRBV25-1 and TRBJ2-2; possibly TRBD2 for D (5 bases). The CDR3 extends over 13 amino acids. Trimming cost V 4 bases and J 9 bases, with 12 bases left between them. Germline loops: CDR1 MGHDK, CDR2 SYGVNS. The CDR3 DNA follows: TGTGCCAGCAGTGGCTGGGAGCCCAGGGAGCTGTTTTTT. Encoded protein: CASSGWEPRELFF.

The chain links TRBV27 to TRBJ2-7, with TRBD1 matching over 8 bases. This CDR3 contains 14 residues. V was pared by 0 bases and J by 2 bases, with 0 bases of the junction left unmatched. Germline CDR1 MNHEY, CDR2 SMNVEV (reference sequence). The CDR3 nucleotides are TGTGCCAGCAGTTTATCACAGGGGGCCTACGAGCAGTACTTC. Protein: CASSLSQGAYEQYF.

The chain carries TRBV25-1 and TRBJ2-2; 7 positions match TRBD1. V dropped 4 bases and J dropped 5; count of bases not matched to a gene: 10. This CDR3 spans 16 amino acids. Germline assignment: CDR1 MGHDK and CDR2 SYGVNS. The CDR3 here is CASSATGARGTGELFF. CDR3 in DNA: TGTGCCAGCAGTGCTACAGGGGCTCGAGGTACCGGGGAGCTGTTTTTT.

The chain combines TRBV19 with TRBJ2-1; 7 positions match TRBD2. This CDR3 is built from 16 residues. The trim removed 3 bases at V and 6 bases at J, leaving 11 bases unmatched. Germline V lookup: CDR1 LNHDA, CDR2 SQIVND (reference sequence). CDR3 coding DNA: TGTGCCAGTAGTATCGCGAGCGGGACGGGGGGCAATGAGCAGTTCTTC. It encodes CASSIASGTGGNEQFF.

This clone was observed a single time. The rearrangement links TRBV15 to TRBJ2-1; D perhaps matches TRBD2 (6 bases). The germline V gene encodes CDR1 LNHNV and CDR2 YYDKDF (reference sequence). Trimming removed 3 bases from V and 4 bases from J, with 13 bases in between. The CDR3 consists of 15 residues. In nucleotides, the CDR3 is TGTGCCACCAGCAGTCGTAATGGGGGGTACAATGAGCAGTTCTTC. It translates to CATSSRNGGYNEQFF.

V and J are TRBV5-4 and TRBJ1-1, with a possible D match to TRBD1 (5 bases). From germline, CDR1 is SGHNT and CDR2 YYREEE (reference sequence). The CDR3 spans 13 residues. The V end lost 0 bases, the J end lost 3 bases, and 6 bases lay between the germline ends. Here the CDR3 reads CASSLGQHTEAFF. DNA for the CDR3: TGTGCCAGCAGCTTGGGACAGCACACTGAAGCTTTCTTT.

This chain joins TRBV11-2 and TRBJ2-7; D remains ambiguous. Trimming removed 1 base from V and 2 bases from J, with 9 bases in between. Germline lookup yields CDR1 SGHAT and CDR2 FQNNGV. The CDR3 spans 14 residues. As DNA, the CDR3 is TGTGCCAGCAGCTTAGGGAGCCGCGCCTACGAGCAGTACTTC. Protein: CASSLGSRAYEQYF. The full variable domain, with the rest looked up from reference TRBV11-2 and TRBJ2-7, is EAGVAQSPRYKIIEKRQSVAFWCNPISGHATLYWYQQILGQGPKLLIQFQNNGVVDDSQLPKDRFSAERLKGVDSTLKIQPAKLEDSAVYLCASSLGSRAYEQYFGPGTRLTVT.

V and J are TRBV7-9 and TRBJ1-2, with D perhaps TRBD1 (6 bases). The CDR3 has 14 residues. CDR1 SEHNR and CDR2 FQNEAQ come from the germline V gene (reference sequence). Trimming took off 1 base at V and 3 bases at J, with 9 bases between the two ends. CDR3 loop: CASSLGTDYYGYTF. CDR3 nucleotides: TGTGCCAGCAGCTTAGGGACAGACTACTATGGCTACACCTTC.

The gene calls are TRBV27 and TRBJ2-1; 7 nucleotides match TRBD1. Trimming at V came to 5 bases and at J to 3 bases, leaving 7 bases not matched to a gene. Germline CDR1 is MNHEY and CDR2 is SMNVEV (reference sequence). The CDR3 has 15 amino acids. The CDR3 loop reads CASSPGPGGYNEQFF. CDR3 bases: TGTGCCAGCAGTCCCGGGCCAGGGGGCTACAATGAGCAGTTCTTC.

This clone has only a few counts. The CDR3 is CASSNSGTGINEQFF. For the CDR3, the DNA is TGTGCCAGCAGTAACTCCGGGACAGGGATCAATGAGCAGTTCTTC. The rearrangement joins TRBV27 to TRBJ2-1, with TRBD1 matching over 9 bases. The CDR3 is 15 amino acids. The V gene's germline CDR1 is MNHEY and CDR2 SMNVEV (reference sequence). V lost 5 bases to trimming and J lost 6 bases; unmatched junction nucleotides: 8.

V and J are TRBV2 and TRBJ2-3, with TRBD2 matching 7 bases. Germline V gene data show CDR1 as SNHLY and CDR2 as FYNNEI. J was trimmed by 1 base and V by 3 bases; bases with no gene match: 4. CDR3 length equals 15 residues. The CDR3 sequence: CASSDGGSGTDTQYF. The CDR3 DNA reads TGTGCCAGCAGTGACGGCGGGAGTGGCACAGATACGCAGTATTTT.

The V gene is TRBV7-8, the J gene TRBJ2-1; TRBD2 matches 9 bases. V trimming: 1 base; J trimming: 8 bases; junction bases outside the gene matches: 18. This CDR3 contains 19 residues. Germline CDR1 SGHVS, CDR2 FQNEAQ. The CDR3 bases are TGTGCCAGCAGCTTAGGGTCGGTAGCGGGAGATGGCGACCCGGATGAGCAGTTCTTC. Residues: CASSLGSVAGDGDPDEQFF.

The CDR3 coding sequence is TGTGCCAGCAGCGTTTGGACTAGCGGCCTCTACGAGCAGTACTTC. Its protein is CASSVWTSGLYEQYF. V gene TRBV5-4 combines with J gene TRBJ2-7; 10 positions match TRBD2. Germline V gene lookup returns CDR1 SGHNT and CDR2 YYREEE (reference sequence). V shed 4 bases and J 3 bases; nucleotides not matched to a gene: 7. This CDR3 spans 15 amino acids.

The chain carries TRBV5-6 and TRBJ2-1, with unresolved D. Trimming cost V 1 base and J 0 bases, with 5 bases left between them. Germline CDR1 and CDR2: SGHDT and YYEEEE. The CDR3 sequence is 14 residues long. The DNA for the CDR3 is TGTGCCAGCAGCTTGCTTAGCTCCTACAATGAGCAGTTCTTC. Its protein product is CASSLLSSYNEQFF.

This clone is termed medium-sized. Here the CDR3 reads CASSYLGQGAGEQYF. The CDR3 bases are TGTGCCAGCAGCTATCTGGGACAGGGGGCCGGTGAGCAGTACTTC. V is TRBV14 and J is TRBJ2-7, with 12 bases identical to TRBD1. J lost 7 bases, V lost 5 bases, and 9 bases had no gene match. Germline V gene data show CDR1 as SGHDN and CDR2 as FVKESK. CDR3 length: 15 residues.

The chain carries TRBV4-2 and TRBJ2-3, with 12 positions matching TRBD2. V was clipped by 0 bases and J by 7 bases; unmatched bases: 11. CDR1 and CDR2 (germline): LGHNA, YNFKEQ. The length of the CDR3 is 18 residues. The CDR3 nucleotides read TGTGCCAGCAGCCAAGAGTTTCGACTAGCGGGAGACGGAAATACGCAGTATTTT. This sequence encodes CASSQEFRLAGDGNTQYF.

V gene TRBV28 combines with J gene TRBJ1-1; 7 bases are a match to TRBD1. The CDR3 has 13 residues. V gave up 7 bases and J gave up 1 base; unmatched junction bases: 3. Germline V CDR1 and CDR2: MDHEN, SYDVKM. CDR3 DNA: TGTGCCAGCAAGGGGGCAGGGAACACTGAAGCTTTCTTT. Translating it yields CASKGAGNTEAFF. The full variable domain, in which reference TRBV28 and TRBJ1-1 provide the parts outside the CDR3, is DVKVTQSSRYLVKRTGEKVFLECVQDMDHENMFWYRQDPGLGLRLIYFSYDVKMKEKGDIPEGYSVSREKKERFSLILESASTNQTSMYLCASKGAGNTEAFFGQGTRLTVV.

The V call is TRBV10-3, the J call TRBJ2-1, with TRBD2 identical over 8 bases. The CDR3 sequence is 20 residues long. After removal of 3 bases from V and 2 bases from J, the junction contained 18 bases not matched to a gene. Per the germline V gene, CDR1 is ENHRY and CDR2 is SYGVKD. CDR3 sequence: CAISDLFRPNGTRPYNEQFF. In DNA, the CDR3 is TGTGCCATCAGTGATTTGTTTAGACCGAACGGGACTAGGCCCTACAATGAGCAGTTCTTC.

About this clone: A junction boundary mismatches the germline segment, possibly from a read error. The chain is built from TRBV14 and TRBJ2-7; 8 positions agree with TRBD2. The CDR3 is 16 amino acids. Germline V gene sequence: CDR1 SGHDN, CDR2 FVKESK. The DNA of the CDR3 is TGTGCCAGCAGTCAAGTGGCCCCCCGGGAGGGCTACGAGCAGTACTTC. Protein: CASSQVAPREGYEQYF.

This chain joins TRBV19 and TRBJ2-7, with TRBD1 matching over 8 bases. The CDR3 is 15 amino acids. Per the germline V gene, CDR1 is LNHDA and CDR2 is SQIVND (reference sequence). V lost 3 bases, J lost 0 bases, and 4 bases stayed unmatched. CDR3 bases: TGTGCCAGTAGTATGGGGCAGGGGGCCTCCTACGAGCAGTACTTC. It translates to CASSMGQGASYEQYF.

This chain links TRBV7-3 with TRBJ2-1, with D tentatively TRBD1 (5 bases). The CDR3 runs to 15 residues. With 6 bases removed from V and 7 bases from J, the gap between germline ends came to 19 bases. Germline CDR1 and CDR2: SGHTA and FQGTGA. CDR3 residues: CASSQVGVHGNEQFF. The CDR3 nucleotides read TGTGCCAGCAGTCAAGTAGGGGTTCATGGGAATGAGCAGTTCTTC. Looking up the rest from reference TRBV7-3 and TRBJ2-1 gives the full variable domain: GAGVSQTPSNKVTEKGKYVELRCDPISGHTALYWYRQSLGQGPEFLIYFQGTGAADDSGLPNDRFFAVRPEGSVSTLKIQRTERGDSAVYLCASSQVGVHGNEQFFGPGTRLTVL.

This chain uses TRBV28 with TRBJ2-5; possible D gene TRBD1, 6 bases. Germline V lookup: CDR1 MDHEN, CDR2 SYDVKM. This CDR3 is built from 16 residues. The ends were cut back, 5 bases at V and 3 bases at J, with 19 bases in the middle. CDR3 sequence: CASSHEGGQEKETQYF. The CDR3 region has the DNA TGTGCCAGCAGTCACGAAGGGGGACAAGAGAAAGAGACCCAGTACTTC. Full variable domain (outside the CDR3, taken from reference TRBV28 and TRBJ2-5): DVKVTQSSRYLVKRTGEKVFLECVQDMDHENMFWYRQDPGLGLRLIYFSYDVKMKEKGDIPEGYSVSREKKERFSLILESASTNQTSMYLCASSHEGGQEKETQYFGPGTRLLVL.

The V and J genes are TRBV19 and TRBJ2-7; 11 bases fit TRBD2. CDR3 length: 15 residues. J gave up 4 bases and V 6 bases, and 8 bases lay outside the gene matches. CDR1 is LNHDA, CDR2 SQIVND, per germline (reference sequence). The CDR3 DNA follows: TGTGCCAGTAGGCCGGGACTAGCGGCTTTTTACGAGCAGTACTTC. Translated: CASRPGLAAFYEQYF.

The gene calls are TRBV6-5 and TRBJ1-1, with D possibly matching TRBD1 (5 bases). Per the germline V gene, CDR1 is MNHEY and CDR2 is SVGAGI. Between the trimmed V and J ends, which lost 2 bases and 3 bases, there was a span of 7 bases. The CDR3 length is 13 residues. The CDR3 loop reads CASSYRGDTEAFF. The CDR3 nucleotides read TGTGCCAGCAGTTACAGGGGCGACACTGAAGCTTTCTTT.

This clone was recorded once. This chain links TRBV5-1 with TRBJ2-7, with 12 bases matching TRBD1. The trim removed 4 bases at V and 12 bases at J, leaving 8 bases unmatched. The CDR3 spans 13 residues. Germline V gene sequence: CDR1 SGHRS, CDR2 YFSETQ. Written as DNA, the CDR3 is TGCGCCAGCAGCCTGGGACAGGGGGCCCCTCTGTACTTC. This translates into CASSLGQGAPLYF.

The V call is TRBV19, the J call TRBJ2-1, with D perhaps matching TRBD2 (6 bases). Looked up from germline, CDR1 is LNHDA and CDR2 is SQIVND (reference sequence). V lost 4 bases, J lost 2 bases, and 18 bases lay in between. CDR3 length equals 17 residues. DNA for the CDR3: TGTGCCAGTAGTACGGGTGTTGGGACTTTCCCCTACAATGAGCAGTTCTTC. Its protein is CASSTGVGTFPYNEQFF. The full variable domain, in which reference TRBV19 and TRBJ2-1 provide the parts outside the CDR3, is DGGITQSPKYLFRKEGQNVTLSCEQNLNHDAMYWYRQDPGQGLRLIYYSQIVNDFQKGDIAEGYSVSREKKESFPLTVTSAQKNPTAFYLCASSTGVGTFPYNEQFFGPGTRLTVL.

This clone was detected once. The chain links TRBV27 to TRBJ2-7, with TRBD2 matching 8 bases. After removal of 5 bases from V and 0 bases from J, the junction contained 15 bases not matched to a gene. The CDR3 spans 18 residues. CDR1 is MNHEY, CDR2 SMNVEV, per germline (reference sequence). CDR3 protein: CASSRHYFRTSPSYEQYF. Here the CDR3 DNA reads TGTGCCAGCAGTCGACACTACTTTAGGACTAGCCCCTCCTACGAGCAGTACTTC.

This chain links TRBV28 with TRBJ2-7, with TRBD1 as a possible D gene (6 bases). The CDR3 contains 13 residues. The germline V and J ends were trimmed by 2 bases and 3 bases, with 8 bases remaining between them. Germline CDR1 MDHEN, CDR2 SYDVKM. Here the CDR3 DNA reads TGTGCCAGCAGTTTACAGGGGAGCTACGAGCAGTACTTC. Translated, it gives CASSLQGSYEQYF.